This record concerns one T cell receptor beta chain sequence. Its recognized antigen is unknown. At one boundary the junction diverges from the germline segment, which might be a read error. This sample was taken from a study of blood T cells in healthy people across ages (dated by TCRdb to between 2014 and 2016). The study in broad terms: In model experiments, roughly one uniquely barcoded TCR beta cDNA molecule per two T cells was captured by template switching. Age-related changes in TCR beta repertoire diversity were measured in the study by deep sequencing normalized with unique cDNA molecular identifiers. The donors were split into four age groups: young (average roughly 15 years), middle-aged (more than 35), aged (roughly 65) and long-lived (approximately 80). To avoid experimental bias, donors of different ages were randomly spread across the sequencing lanes. Two additional independent replicas of 1 million unique cDNA reads from the same blood draw were analyzed for two donors (one aged 18 to 30 and one aged 80 or older).

Preparation of the library involved 5' RACE. Sequencing relied on an Illumina HiSeq 2500. A second PCR of roughly 7 to 11 cycles was performed with a sample-barcoded 5' primer and a J-beta primer mix. Each TCR beta cDNA molecule received a unique molecular identifier from a template-switch 5' adaptor carrying 12 random nucleotides. Each sample yielded at least 2.5 million CDR3-containing paired-end reads. All of the RNA was converted into first-strand cDNA using the Mint cDNA synthesis kit, with a TRBC-specific oligonucleotide serving as the primer. Following uracil-DNA glycosylase treatment, a first 18-cycle PCR with universal primers M1SS and BC2_uni_R was performed on all cDNA. Concerning the study's data processing: Normalization of each sample was performed by random selection of 1 million high-quality reads, each carrying a distinct molecular identifier. Instead of being binned into consensus sequences, reads that shared molecular identifiers were thrown out. MiTCR, with a Q25 quality threshold and the strictest error-elimination algorithm, was used for CDR3 identification, clonotype clustering and error correction. A nonparametric unseen species model with Euler transformation was used to estimate a lower bound on total TCR beta diversity. The public sequencing data were trimmed at Q25 with fastp and processed into clonotypes with MiXCR by TCRdb, which kept only in-frame beta chains. Entries are consolidated by CDR3 protein sequence, retaining the most common genes and DNA. What appears here as the V and J calls and clone size reflects TCRdb's work, not the paper's. Within this sample are roughly 1,500,000 distinct CDR3 sequences, with 34% of them counted one time only. Roughly 10% of the sample is in the top ten clones.

Systemically healthy Caucasian individuals from Russia, 35 to 40 in total and aged about 6 to 95 years, were included as donors. Each donor gave 8 to 10 milliliters of peripheral blood, collected into EDTA-treated Vacutainer tubes. Ficoll-Paque density-gradient centrifugation was used to isolate PBMCs, with at least 6 million per sample. Total RNA was extracted from PBMCs with Trizol reagent, with at least 6 micrograms obtained per sample. For every donor, flow cytometry on a PBMC aliquot measured the percentage of naive CD45RAhigh/CD27high T cells. Overall study outcomes, separate from this receptor: Compared with the aged group, more naive CD4+ T cells, fewer expanded clones and increased TCR diversity were shown by the long-lived group, suggesting age selection. Since profiling was done on bulk unsorted PBMCs, naive and antigen-experienced compartments could not be conclusively compared. As age increased, observed TCR beta diversity per million T cells dropped in a roughly linear way, and a significant reduction was already evident by age 40. The CMV infection status of donors was not known, potentially confounding age-related changes in expanded clonotypes. Estimates of total diversity based on one million sequenced T cells were considered lower bounds and underestimates. A strong correlation was found between observed TCR beta diversity and the percentage of naive T cells measured by flow cytometry.

The sequenced sample was blood. The receptor was derived from a woman in her 30s in good health.

For the CDR3, the sequence is CTSSIKGQNTEAFF. The nucleotides are TGTACCAGCAGTATCAAGGGGCAGAACACTGAAGCTTTCTTT. Recombination joined TRBV6-1 with TRBJ1-1, and the D gene may be TRBD1, 5 bases matching. The CDR1 and CDR2 encoded by the germline V gene are MNHNS and SASEGT. Taken from cysteine to phenylalanine, the CDR3 has 14 residues. The kept DNA is CDR3 alone, 42 bases in frame from the first base.